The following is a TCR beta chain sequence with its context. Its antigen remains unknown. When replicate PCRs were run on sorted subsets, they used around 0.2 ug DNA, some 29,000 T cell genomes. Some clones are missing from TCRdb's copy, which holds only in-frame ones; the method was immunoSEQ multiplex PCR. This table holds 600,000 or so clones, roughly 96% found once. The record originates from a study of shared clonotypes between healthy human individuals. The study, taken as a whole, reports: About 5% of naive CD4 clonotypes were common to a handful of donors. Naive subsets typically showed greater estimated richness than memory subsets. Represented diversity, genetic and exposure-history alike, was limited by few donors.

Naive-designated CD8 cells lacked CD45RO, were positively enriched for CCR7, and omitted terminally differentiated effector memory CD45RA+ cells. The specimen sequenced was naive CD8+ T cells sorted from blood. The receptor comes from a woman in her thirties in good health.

The CDR3 region is CASSAAGGSGGDTQYF. The CDR3 DNA reads as TGTGCCAGCAGCGCCGCCGGTGGTAGCGGGGGAGATACGCAGTATTTT. The chain employs TRBV7-8 and TRBJ2-3; TRBD2 agrees at 9 bases. Germline trimming cut 5 bases from V and 5 bases from J; bases unmatched to any gene: 11. The V gene's germline CDR1 is SGHVS and CDR2 FQNEAQ. CDR3 length: 16 residues.